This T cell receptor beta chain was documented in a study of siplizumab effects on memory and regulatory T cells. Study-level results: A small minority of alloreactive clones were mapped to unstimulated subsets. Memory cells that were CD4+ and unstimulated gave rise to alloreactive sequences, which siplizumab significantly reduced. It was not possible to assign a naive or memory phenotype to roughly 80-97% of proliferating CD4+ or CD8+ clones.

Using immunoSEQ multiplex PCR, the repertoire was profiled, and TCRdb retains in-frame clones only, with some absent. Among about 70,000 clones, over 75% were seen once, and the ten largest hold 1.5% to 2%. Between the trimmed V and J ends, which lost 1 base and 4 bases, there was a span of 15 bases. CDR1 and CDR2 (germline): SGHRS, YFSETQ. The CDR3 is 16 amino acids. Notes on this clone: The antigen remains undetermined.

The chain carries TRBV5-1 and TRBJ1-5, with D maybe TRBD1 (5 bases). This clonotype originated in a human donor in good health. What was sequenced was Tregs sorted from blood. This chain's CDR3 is CASSLWAGGGNQPQHF. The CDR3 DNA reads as TGCGCCAGCAGCTTGTGGGCAGGCGGGGGTAATCAGCCCCAGCATTTT.